This record covers a single TCR beta chain. The CDR3 has 15 residues. The V gene lost 5 bases and the J gene lost 3 bases, with 17 bases spanning the gap. CDR1 is MDHEN, CDR2 SYDVKM, per germline. The data derive from a study of blood T cell repertoires in COVID-19. Study-level information: The origin of the acute and convalescent COVID-19 samples was the United States, Italy and Spain. PBMCs, B-cell-depleted T cells, or T cells were the source of the cDNA or gDNA that made up the material.

In the study's own analysis: Nucleated cell number was recorded as an estimate derived from reference gene primer amplification. Measured with immunoSEQ multiplex PCR; TCRdb has only the in-frame clones, and not every one. V and J calls and clone size are as listed in that table; D and trimming were resolved from the DNA. This table has more than 300,000 clones, more than 70% appearing once. The TCR originated in a woman between 45 and 65 years old with acute or convalescent COVID-19. Input material: peripheral blood. This chain links TRBV28 with TRBJ2-7; possibly TRBD1 for D (6 bases). CDR3: CASSPNPGTIYEQYF. The CDR3 nucleotides read TGTGCCAGCAGTCCCAACCCCGGGACAATCTACGAGCAGTACTTC.